This TCR beta chain was sequenced in a study of T cell changes during pregnancy in multiple sclerosis. Some clones are missing from TCRdb's copy, which holds only in-frame ones; the method was immunoSEQ multiplex PCR. This sample has over 55,000 clones; approximately 92% occur once, and the top ten carry roughly 3%. V lost 0 bases, J lost 6 bases, and 11 bases lay in between. Germline CDR1 reads PRHDT; CDR2 reads FYEKMQ (reference sequence). This CDR3 has 14 residues. The gene calls are TRBV13 and TRBJ1-2; D gene unclear. Sequencing was performed on CD8+ T cells from peripheral blood mononuclear cells, taken in the third trimester of pregnancy. The source is a female donor in good health, enrolled as a control in a pregnancy study. CDR3 loop: CASSLGRQIHGYTF. The CDR3 DNA reads TGTGCCAGCAGCTTAGGCCGACAAATCCATGGCTACACCTTC.